This TCR beta chain was retrieved from a study of PD-1 blockade in classical Hodgkin lymphoma. Time point: cycle 4 day 1 (C4D1), after 6 weeks of nivolumab. Every patient experienced relapse after autologous stem cell transplantation, and brentuximab vedotin exposure varied. General study findings and limits: By C4D1, diversity of CD4+ TCRs had risen significantly, whereas that of CD8+ TCRs had not.

Trimming took 5 bases from V and 2 from J, leaving 13 bases between them. The CDR3 is made up of 15 amino acids. Germline V gene sequence: CDR1 SGHNT, CDR2 YYREEE (reference sequence). Data came from immunoSEQ multiplex PCR; TCRdb stores just in-frame clones and leaves some out. The profile shows approximately 52,000 clones, about 89% of them singletons. Regarding this clone: Its matching antigen is unknown.

The starting material was peripheral blood mononuclear cells (PBMCs), obtained before the fourth cycle of nivolumab. The chain combines TRBV5-4 with TRBJ2-2; perhaps D is TRBD1 or TRBD2 (5 bases each). The receptor comes from a human donor with classical Hodgkin lymphoma. CDR3 in DNA: TGTGCCAGCAGTTCGGGGCTAACCAACACCGGGGAGCTGTTTTTT. Protein sequence: CASSSGLTNTGELFF.